The clone carrying this T cell receptor (beta chain) turned up a few times. The antigen remains unidentified. The germline and genes are mouse ones. The missing CDR3 end, 4 residues past where the read stops, is filled in from the germline J gene. This record comes from a study of CD8+ T cells in alopecia areata. Regarding the study as a whole: Researchers report lesional scalp, most notably alopecia totalis/universalis, outstripped normal scalp in clonality. Sequenced scalp T cells also include alphabeta T cells resident in normal skin.

This CDR3 has 15 amino acids. CDR1 is NNHDY and CDR2 is SYVADS in the germline V gene. V was cut by 1 base and J by 3 bases, with 11 bases left in between. RNA extraction and reverse transcription yielded cDNA as sequencing template. The protocol was immunoSEQ multiplex PCR, while the TCRdb copy is restricted to in-frame clones and leaves out a portion. This sample has roughly 120,000 clones, each found more than once. This receptor was identified in a C3H/HeJ mouse with alopecia areata. The strain is characterized by the MHC haplotype H2-k. The genes are TRBV13-3 and TRBJ2-1, with D perhaps TRBD2 (6 bases). Sequenced sample: lesional skin. The CDR3 is CASSDNGGIYAEQFF. CDR3 bases read: TGTGCCAGCAGTGATAATGGGGGTATCTATGCT.